This T cell receptor beta chain appears in the sequencing data of a study of blood T cell repertoires in COVID-19. The V segment lost 4 bases and the J segment 16 bases; nucleotides outside the gene matches: 10. This CDR3 is 13 amino acids long. Germline lookup yields CDR1 LGHDT and CDR2 YNNKEL (reference sequence). Here immunoSEQ multiplex PCR was the method, and the copy in TCRdb shows in-frame clones only, minus some. Found here are about 190,000 clones, more than 85% of them singletons; the top ten hold approximately 1.1%. The specimen was peripheral blood. The receptor was isolated from a man aged 25 to 40 with acute or convalescent COVID-19. This chain joins TRBV3-1 (or the pseudogene TRBV3-2) and TRBJ2-1, with 10 bases aligning to TRBD1. The chain's CDR3 is CASSLTATGGKFF. The CDR3 DNA follows: TGTGCCAGCAGCCTTACTGCGACAGGGGGCAAATTCTTC.